The subject of this entry is one TCR beta chain. This entry belongs to a study of blood T cell repertoires in COVID-19. The wider study: From the United States, Italy and Spain came samples of acute and convalescent COVID-19. Sample material is recorded as cDNA or gDNA derived from T cells, B-cell-depleted T cells, or PBMCs.

Under the authors' procedure: Reference gene primers were amplified, and this amplification served to estimate nucleated cell counts. TCRdb's table, derived via immunoSEQ multiplex PCR, lists solely in-frame clones and lacks some. That table supplies the V and J calls and clone size; D and trimming were determined from the DNA. This sample carries around 170,000 clones, around 89% of them seen once, and the ten largest clones take around 25%. The length of the CDR3 is 12 residues. Germline V lookup: CDR1 MDHEN, CDR2 SYDVKM. V was cut by 10 bases and J by 2 bases, with 9 bases left in between. The sequence derives from a man in his 60s with acute or convalescent COVID-19. V is TRBV28 and J is TRBJ1-5; weak D call: TRBD1 (5 bases). Material for sequencing was peripheral blood. CDR3 sequence: CATQVGNQPQHF. In DNA, the CDR3 is TGTGCCACACAGGTGGGCAATCAGCCCCAGCATTTT.